The 3 T cell receptor beta chains below all came from one sample that was sequenced in a study of neoadjuvant anti-PD-1 for oral cavity cancer. Sequenced by immunoSEQ multiplex PCR; TCRdb stores in-frame clones only, minus some. The sample lists around 65,000 clones; roughly nine tenths were seen once. Specified time point: after neoadjuvant nivolumab, at surgical resection. Sample: PBMCs, taken after nivolumab (anti-PD-1) treatment. These receptors were collected from a person aged 35-79 years with oral cavity squamous cell carcinoma.

The chain recombines TRBV2 with TRBJ1-1; D unresolved. CDR1 and CDR2 (germline): SNHLY, FYNNEI. V shed 5 bases and J shed 4 bases, with 11 bases lying between them. The CDR3 runs 13 residues. In DNA form, the CDR3 reads TGTGCCAGCAGTCTGAATTGGGGCACTGAAGCTTTCTTT. Protein: CASSLNWGTEAFF.

The J gene is TRBJ2-7, the V gene TRBV6-5; a weak D match, TRBD2 (5 bases). Trimming pared 5 bases from V and 3 bases from J, leaving 17 bases between. This CDR3 region has 15 residues. Germline lookup yields CDR1 MNHEY and CDR2 SVGAGI. The CDR3 region has the DNA TGTGCCAGCAGTACACAGACACCCGGGGTCTACGAGCAGTACTTC. Translation gives CASSTQTPGVYEQYF.

The chain is built from TRBV11-2 and TRBJ1-3; D is unresolved. Trimming took 4 bases from V and 5 from J, leaving 15 bases between them. The CDR3 runs to 15 residues. Germline values: CDR1 SGHAT, CDR2 FQNNGV. CDR3 protein: CASSSTPGLRNTIYF. The CDR3 bases are TGTGCCAGCAGCTCCACCCCCGGGTTACGAAACACCATATATTTT.